This passage covers 8 T cell receptor beta chains from one sample sequenced in a study of T cell responses to AZD1222 COVID-19 vaccine. Generated by immunoSEQ multiplex PCR, the TCRdb table keeps only in-frame clones and is missing some. The data contain approximately 79,000 clones, 83% of them singletons. The specimen was peripheral blood, collected 28 days after the second AZD1222 dose. These receptors came from an adult who received the AZD1222 COVID-19 vaccine.

This clone turned up a few times. The V call is TRBV5-4, the J call TRBJ1-2; 8 nucleotides line up with TRBD1. J lost 8 bases, V lost 0 bases, and 6 bases had no gene match. The CDR3 spans 14 residues. Germline V lookup: CDR1 SGHNT, CDR2 YYREEE (reference sequence). CDR3 DNA: TGTGCCAGCAGCTTGGAGTGGACAGGGAGCGGCTACACCTTC. Its translation is CASSLEWTGSGYTF.

The chain carries TRBV28 and TRBJ2-3; 7 bases match TRBD2. This CDR3 comprises 15 residues. Germline V CDR1 and CDR2: MDHEN, SYDVKM. The V gene end was trimmed by 4 bases and the J gene end by 7 bases; junction bases not matched to a gene: 11. The CDR3 reads CASSSSGEGLNTQYF. The CDR3 DNA follows: TGTGCCAGCAGTTCCAGCGGGGAGGGACTCAATACGCAGTATTTT.

The V and J genes are TRBV27 and TRBJ2-3; D is possibly TRBD1 (6 bases). Germline V gene lookup returns CDR1 MNHEY and CDR2 SMNVEV (reference sequence). The CDR3 runs to 14 residues. V lost 6 bases to trimming and J lost 7 bases, with 17 bases between them. The CDR3 region has the DNA TGTGCCAGCAGCTACAACTTGGACAGAAATACGCAGTATTTT. Amino acids: CASSYNLDRNTQYF.

The genes are TRBV28 and TRBJ1-5, with D possibly TRBD1 on 6 matching bases. V shed 5 bases and J shed 2 bases, with 13 bases lying between them. The CDR3 spans 15 residues. Germline V gives CDR1 MDHEN, CDR2 SYDVKM. Here the CDR3 reads CASSTGQRGNQPQHF. CDR3 DNA: TGTGCCAGCAGTACAGGGCAGCGGGGCAATCAGCCCCAGCATTTT.

Concerning this clone: Sequence at one end of the junction differs from germline and may be a read error. The chain links TRBV7-9 to TRBJ2-7, with D perhaps TRBD2 (5 bases). The germline V gene encodes CDR1 SEHNR and CDR2 FQNEAQ (reference sequence). CDR3 length equals 15 residues. Written as DNA, the CDR3 is TGTGCCAGCAGCCTAGCCACCTTAGCGACCCACGAGCAGTACTTC. As protein: CASSLATLATHEQYF.

This chain uses TRBV6-5 with TRBJ1-1, with 11 positions matching TRBD1. J was trimmed by 0 bases and V by 8 bases; bases with no gene match: 5. The CDR3 consists of 15 residues. The germline V gene encodes CDR1 MNHEY and CDR2 SVGAGI. Here the CDR3 reads CASLDRGLVNTEAFF. CDR3 nucleotides: TGTGCCAGCTTGGACAGGGGGCTTGTGAACACTGAAGCTTTCTTT.

CDR3 amino acids: CAWSKGGLNTEAFF. In DNA form, the CDR3 reads TGTGCCTGGAGTAAAGGGGGCCTGAACACTGAAGCTTTCTTT. V and J are TRBV30 and TRBJ1-1; 7 bases match TRBD1. J was trimmed by 0 bases and V by 2 bases; bases with no gene match: 3. There are 14 residues in the CDR3. CDR1 and CDR2 (germline): GTSNPN, SVGIG (reference sequence).

The chain links TRBV3-1 (or the pseudogene TRBV3-2) to TRBJ2-1; D is unclear. CDR1 LGHDT and CDR2 YNNKEL come from the germline V gene (reference sequence). Trimming removed 1 base at V and 6 bases at J, with 13 bases between. This CDR3 has 15 residues. The CDR3 DNA follows: TGTGCCAGCAGCCAAGGAACTATGGGAAGCAATGAGCAGTTCTTC. Residues: CASSQGTMGSNEQFF.